One sample yielded the 17 T cell receptor beta chains listed below, sequenced in a study of blood T cells in healthy people across ages. Through a sample-barcoded 5' primer and a J-beta primer mix, a second PCR was run for about 6 to 11 cycles. One entry per CDR3 protein, called by TCRdb with MiXCR from the 5' RACE reads. The sample holds about 780,000 distinct CDR3 sequences, 46% seen once. Material: blood. These TCRs come from an elderly man in good health.

The rearrangement links TRBV7-9 to TRBJ2-5; no clear D. The CDR3 sequence is 12 residues long. Germline values: CDR1 SEHNR, CDR2 FQNEAQ (reference sequence). V lost 5 bases and J lost 11, with 15 bases in between. The CDR3 DNA is TGTGCCAGCAGCCAGTTTGGGGTACAGCAGTACTTC. It translates to CASSQFGVQQYF.

On this clonotype itself: A much bigger clone sits one base away, suggesting this may be a read error. The genes are TRBV12-3 or TRBV12-4 and TRBJ2-5; D unresolved. The J call may not be correct, given that the DNA end is closer to TRBJ2-1. The CDR3 contains 12 residues. CDR3 amino acids: CASRTRQETQFF. CDR3 DNA: TGTGCCAGCAGGACACGCCAAGAGACCCAGTTCTTC.

This chain uses TRBV5-1 with TRBJ2-2; D is unclear. Germline assignment: CDR1 SGHRS and CDR2 YFSETQ. This CDR3 has 15 residues. V lost 0 bases and J 1 base, leaving 7 bases between the germline ends. DNA of the CDR3: TGCGCCAGCAGCTTGGACTCTATGAACACCGGGGAGCTGTTTTTT. Residues: CASSLDSMNTGELFF.

The gene calls are TRBV12-3 or TRBV12-4 and TRBJ1-2, with D possibly being TRBD1 (6 bases). The CDR3 length is 17 residues. The ends were cut back, 2 bases at V and 0 bases at J, with 16 bases in the middle. CDR3 residues: CASSLTGVGGANYGYTF. CDR3 nucleotides: TGTGCCAGCAGTTTAACTGGTGTAGGGGGGGCTAACTATGGCTACACCTTC.

The V gene is TRBV27, the J gene TRBJ2-4; D is ambiguous. The J call is in doubt because the DNA end fits TRBJ2-7 better. CDR1 is MNHEY and CDR2 is SMNVEV in the germline V gene (reference sequence). This CDR3 region has 14 residues. CDR3 sequence reads: CASSLMDGYYEQYF. CDR3 DNA sequence: TGTGCCAGCAGTTTAATGGACGGCTACTACGAGCAGTACTTC.

This clonotype is a singleton in its sample. The genes are TRBV12-3 or TRBV12-4 and TRBJ1-1; D gene unclear. This CDR3 is built from 13 residues. V dropped 6 bases and J dropped 1 base, with 9 bases sitting between them. In nucleotides, the CDR3 is TGTGCCAGCAGCACACTAGAGAACACTGAAGCTTTCTTT. Encoded protein: CASSTLENTEAFF.

This clonotype showed up just a few times. J is TRBJ2-1 and V is TRBV20-1, with D possibly matching TRBD2 (5 bases). There are 14 residues in the CDR3. Trimming removed 2 bases at V and 6 bases at J, with 14 bases between. The germline V gene encodes CDR1 DFQATT and CDR2 SNEGSKA (reference sequence). As DNA, the CDR3 is TGCAGTGCTAGAACCGGGAAAGGGCTCAATGAGCAGTTCTTC. Translation: CSARTGKGLNEQFF.

The chain uses TRBV2 and TRBJ2-7, with 7 nucleotides matching TRBD2. V lost 4 bases, J lost 1 base, and 4 bases stayed unmatched. Looked up from germline, CDR1 is SNHLY and CDR2 is FYNNEI. The CDR3 spans 14 residues. In nucleotides, the CDR3 is TGTGCCAGCAGTGCTGGGGGGGGGTCCTACGAGCAGTACTTC. Its translation is CASSAGGGSYEQYF.

The chain links TRBV27 to TRBJ2-6; TRBD2 matches at 9 bases. The CDR3 has 18 amino acids. The germline V gene encodes CDR1 MNHEY and CDR2 SMNVEV (reference sequence). The V segment lost 6 bases and the J segment 1 base; nucleotides outside the gene matches: 10. CDR3 sequence (DNA): TGTGCCAGCAGCCGCCTTGGTAGCGGGGGTTCTGGGGCCAACGTCCTGACTTTC. It translates to CASSRLGSGGSGANVLTF.

J is TRBJ2-1 and V is TRBV4-3, with 8 positions matching TRBD2. The germline V gene encodes CDR1 LGHNA and CDR2 YSLEER. The CDR3 is made up of 18 amino acids. J gave up 0 bases and V 0 bases, and 7 bases lay outside the gene matches. CDR3 sequence: CASSQDVAGGISYNEQFF. The CDR3 bases are TGCGCCAGCAGCCAAGATGTGGCGGGGGGAATCTCCTACAATGAGCAGTTCTTC.

The V and J genes are TRBV24-1 and TRBJ2-1; the D gene is possibly TRBD2 (6 bases). Germline CDR1 is KGHDR and CDR2 is SFDVKD. This CDR3 region has 17 residues. The ends were cut back, 4 bases at V and 2 bases at J, with 17 bases in the middle. CDR3 DNA: TGTGCCACCAGTGACGTTAGTGGGAGGCCGACCTACAATGAGCAGTTCTTC. Protein sequence: CATSDVSGRPTYNEQFF.

With regard to this clonotype: One base away lies a much larger clone, so this may be a sequencing read error. The chain has TRBV4-3 and TRBJ2-1, with no clear D. CDR3 length: 16 residues. In germline, CDR1 is LGHNA, CDR2 YSLEER. The CDR3 nucleotides are TGCGCCAGCCGCCAAGCACTGGAGAGCTCCTACAATGAGCAGTTCTTC. This gives the protein CASRQALESSYNEQFF.

The V call is TRBV5-1, the J call TRBJ2-5, with a possible D match to TRBD1 (6 bases). The J call is doubtful: the DNA matches TRBJ2-7 better. CDR1 is SGHRS and CDR2 is YFSETQ in the germline V gene. The CDR3 runs to 17 residues. CDR3 in amino acids: CASSENLAQGSSYEQYF. The DNA of the CDR3 is TGCGCCAGCAGCGAGAACTTAGCACAGGGCAGCTCCTACGAGCAGTACTTC.

The chain couples TRBV12-3 or TRBV12-4 to TRBJ2-3; D is possibly TRBD2 (5 bases). The CDR3 runs 13 residues. V shed 5 bases and J shed 3 bases, with 9 bases lying between them. CDR3 amino acids: CASSMRRTDTQYF. The CDR3 bases are TGTGCCAGCAGTATGAGGAGGACAGATACGCAGTATTTT.

This sequence joins TRBV24-1 and TRBJ2-3; TRBD2 aligns across 10 bases. The CDR3 covers 18 residues. Trimming cost V 4 bases and J 4 bases; bases outside gene matches: 13. Germline assignment: CDR1 KGHDR and CDR2 SFDVKD. CDR3 in amino acids: CATSDPERAGGPPDTQYF. The DNA of the CDR3 is TGTGCCACCAGTGACCCTGAACGAGCGGGAGGGCCCCCAGATACGCAGTATTTT.

In its sample, this clonotype was seen a few times. The rearrangement uses TRBV7-2 and TRBJ1-4, with a weak D call TRBD1 (6 bases). From germline, CDR1 is SGHTA and CDR2 FQGNSA. Trimming left V 1 base short and J 5 bases short, with 8 bases between. The CDR3 runs to 14 residues. CDR3: CASSLGTENEKLFF. The CDR3 coding sequence is TGTGCCAGCAGCTTAGGGACAGAGAATGAAAAACTGTTTTTT.

This clonotype has more than one count but fewer than ten. The chain recombines TRBV4-1 with TRBJ1-4; D call uncertain. The CDR3 runs to 15 residues. Germline V CDR1 and CDR2: MGHRA, YSYEKL. The V and J ends lost 4 bases and 4 bases respectively, with 13 bases between them. CDR3 bases: TGCGCCAGCAGCCTAAGGGCCGGCGATAATGAAAAACTGTTTTTT. As protein: CASSLRAGDNEKLFF.